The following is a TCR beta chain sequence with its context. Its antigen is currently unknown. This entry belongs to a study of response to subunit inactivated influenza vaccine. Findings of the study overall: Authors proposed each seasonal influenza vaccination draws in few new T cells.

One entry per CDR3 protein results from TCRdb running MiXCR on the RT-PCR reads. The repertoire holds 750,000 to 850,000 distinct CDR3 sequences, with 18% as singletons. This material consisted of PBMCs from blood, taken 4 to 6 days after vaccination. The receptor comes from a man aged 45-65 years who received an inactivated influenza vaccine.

CDR3 DNA: TGCGCCAGCAGCCAAGGAGACAGTCGGAACTATGGCTACACCTTC. Translation: CASSQGDSRNYGYTF. J is TRBJ1-2 and V is TRBV4-3, with D perhaps TRBD1 (5 bases). There are 15 residues in the CDR3. Trimming cost V 1 base and J 2 bases, with 11 bases left between them. The V gene's germline CDR1 is LGHNA and CDR2 YSLEER.